This TCR beta chain is from a study of cytomegalovirus exposure and HLA in healthy donors. At the level of the study: It was reported in a later analysis that the 120 validation repertoires used the same platform as the 650 to 800 first-cohort repertoires. Findings and caveats of the study: The finding came from a later analysis; first-cohort TCR clusters tended to co-occur in the roughly 110 validation repertoires.

The germline V and J ends were trimmed by 4 bases and 3 bases, with 16 bases remaining between them. The germline V gene has CDR1 SGHNT and CDR2 YYREEE (reference sequence). The CDR3 is 15 residues long. The assay was immunoSEQ multiplex PCR, and TCRdb's table has in-frame clones only and misses some. The sample shows about 110,000 clones, nearly 97% of them seen only once. Remarks on this clone: The antigen is not known.

The chain recombines TRBV5-4 with TRBJ1-2; perhaps TRBD1 as D (5 bases). The TCR sequence derives from a woman under 30 in good health and CMV-seronegative. The sequenced material came from PBMCs. CDR3 DNA sequence: TGTGCCAGCAGCCCCGCTGTGGGGGGGGACTATGGCTACACCTTC. It encodes CASSPAVGGDYGYTF.